This T cell receptor beta chain was identified in a study of T cells in Graves' hyperthyroidism and ophthalmopathy (dated by TCRdb to about 2019). For context, the study as a whole: Peripheral blood samples were taken at initial diagnosis, before any treatment was given. To identify TCR V-J signatures that set the groups apart, the researchers used a discovery cohort of 90 to 100 patients, made up of 43 with Graves' ophthalmopathy and approximately 57 with stable Graves' hyperthyroidism. Whether ophthalmopathy could be predicted prospectively was tested in an independent validation cohort made up of about 18 hyperthyroidism patients plus 17 patients who later progressed to ophthalmopathy. For training and testing, the 100 or so patients in the discovery cohort were randomly divided in a 7:3 ratio. Thyroid tissue and blood T-cell repertoires from six Graves' hyperthyroidism patients were also compared in the study. After blood sampling, hyperthyroidism patients were treated with methimazole at a starting dose of 30 mg daily, and ophthalmopathy patients were treated with high-dose intravenous methylprednisolone. The paper reports TCR Vbeta CDR3 sequencing of some 140 peripheral blood samples: over 40 ophthalmopathy, 75 to 80 hyperthyroidism and approximately 17 progressor patients. The study at large found these results: Sample size was not statistically predetermined, and blinding of investigators to group allocation was not performed. During validation, the model predicted progression to ophthalmopathy a median of around 6 months ahead of onset, with approximately 71% sensitivity and around 72% specificity. A 13 V-J signature model separated ophthalmopathy from stable hyperthyroidism, with over 85% sensitivity and 81.08% specificity in cross-validation and 80%/75% in testing. Blood samples also contained most of the expanded thyroid clonotypes (frequency above 0.001), which suggests that blood repertoires may reflect thyroid immune responses.

This clonotype appeared many times. No antigen is known for it. Base qualities are not at hand, and no much larger clone is one base apart. Spanning cysteine to phenylalanine, the CDR3 consists of 13 amino acids. This entry keeps only the CDR3 DNA: 39 bases, framed from base 1. Trimming removed 11 bases from V and 6 bases from J, leaving 16 bases between the germline ends. Amplification of TCR beta CDR3 regions was carried out from RNA transcripts. The first round of RT-PCR for the TCR CDR3 was performed with the HTBI primer set and the Qiagen OneStep RT-PCR kit. A second multiplex PCR round built the libraries, followed by size selection and purification. The libraries were sequenced on an Illumina HiSeq2000 using paired-end 100 bp reads. The authors' pipeline ran thus. SOAPnuke was used to process the raw data, removing reads that contained adapters or uncalled bases, had a mean Phred below 15, or lacked an exact match to the constant primer or identifier. High-quality paired reads were merged with COPE v1.2.5, and unique nucleotide sequences were defined as clonotypes. MiTCR v1.1 was used to align the clonotypes against IMGT TRBV, TRBD and TRBJ reference segments. The analysis was restricted to V-J combinations with a frequency above 0.0001, which together covered 99% to 99.2% of the repertoires. A TCS score was defined as the ratio between F50 (clonal expansion) and ExV (chaos), using BLOSUM62-based TCRdist between CDR3 peptides within each V-J. Welch's t-statistics and random forest reduced 450 to 600 V-J features to 10 to 15, which were used in a naive Bayes classifier (R e1071). TCRdb redid the processing of the public reads, applying fastp at Q25 and MiXCR, and retained in-frame beta chains. Identical CDR3 proteins give one entry, which carries the most common genes and DNA. TCRdb's processing, not the study's, gives the V and J calls here. The sample table shows about 570,000 distinct CDR3 sequences, and around 13% are seen once. The biggest ten clones account for approximately 14% of the sample.

A patient counted as having stable Graves' hyperthyroidism if no progression to ophthalmopathy occurred over 18 months of follow-up. Hyperthyroidism patients were aged 18 to 65 years and newly diagnosed, with disease duration of less than 2 months. The study excluded patients with uncontrolled infections, other autoimmune diseases, pregnancy or lactation. Clinical symptoms, serum thyroxine and TRAb, thyroid ultrasound, and orbital computed tomography formed the basis for the diagnoses. Ficoll-Paque density gradient centrifugation was used to isolate PBMCs from 9.5 to 10 ml of fresh peripheral blood. Trizol reagent was used to extract total RNA, and RNA quality was then checked on an Agilent 2100 Bioanalyzer.

Recombination joined TRBV12-3 or TRBV12-4 with TRBJ1-4; matching of 5 bases hints at TRBD1 as the D gene. Sequencing was performed on blood. This TCR came from a middle-aged woman with Graves' hyperthyroidism. The sequenced DNA is TGTGCCTCAATGAGAGGGGAAGATGAAAAACTGTTTTTT. It encodes CASMRGEDEKLFF.